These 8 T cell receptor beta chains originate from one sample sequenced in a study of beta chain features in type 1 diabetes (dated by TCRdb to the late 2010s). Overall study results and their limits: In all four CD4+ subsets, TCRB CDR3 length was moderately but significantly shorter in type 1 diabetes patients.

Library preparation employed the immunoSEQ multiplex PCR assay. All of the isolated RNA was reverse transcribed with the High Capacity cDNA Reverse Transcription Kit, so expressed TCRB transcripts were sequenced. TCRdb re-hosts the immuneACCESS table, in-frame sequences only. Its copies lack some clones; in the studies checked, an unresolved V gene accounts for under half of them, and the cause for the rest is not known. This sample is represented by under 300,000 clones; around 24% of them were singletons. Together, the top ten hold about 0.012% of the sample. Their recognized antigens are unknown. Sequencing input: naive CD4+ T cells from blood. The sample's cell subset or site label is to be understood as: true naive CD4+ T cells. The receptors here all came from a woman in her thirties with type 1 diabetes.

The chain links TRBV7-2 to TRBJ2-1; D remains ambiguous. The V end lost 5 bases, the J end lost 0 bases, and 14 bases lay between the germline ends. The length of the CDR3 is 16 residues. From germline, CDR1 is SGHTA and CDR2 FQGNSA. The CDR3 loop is CASSPDPNSSYNEQFF. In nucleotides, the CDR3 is TGTGCCAGCAGCCCAGACCCCAACAGCTCCTACAATGAGCAGTTCTTC.

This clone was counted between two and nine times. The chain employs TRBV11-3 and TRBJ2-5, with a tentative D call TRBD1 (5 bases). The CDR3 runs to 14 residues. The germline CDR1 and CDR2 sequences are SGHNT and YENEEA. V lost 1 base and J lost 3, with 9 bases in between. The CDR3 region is CASSLGQRKETQYF. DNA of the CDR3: TGTGCCAGCAGCTTAGGACAGCGAAAAGAGACCCAGTACTTC. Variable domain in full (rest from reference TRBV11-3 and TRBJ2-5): EAGVVQSPRYKIIEKKQPVAFWCNPISGHNTLYWYLQNLGQGPELLIRYENEEAVDDSQLPKDRFSAERLKGVDSTLKIQPAELGDSAVYLCASSLGQRKETQYFGPGTRLLVL.

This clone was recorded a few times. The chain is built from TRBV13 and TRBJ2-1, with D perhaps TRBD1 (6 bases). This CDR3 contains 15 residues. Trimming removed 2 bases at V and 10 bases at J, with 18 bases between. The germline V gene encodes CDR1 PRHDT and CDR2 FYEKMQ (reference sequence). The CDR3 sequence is CASSLMPGVEREQFF. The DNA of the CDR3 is TGTGCCAGCAGCTTAATGCCAGGGGTTGAACGGGAGCAGTTCTTC.

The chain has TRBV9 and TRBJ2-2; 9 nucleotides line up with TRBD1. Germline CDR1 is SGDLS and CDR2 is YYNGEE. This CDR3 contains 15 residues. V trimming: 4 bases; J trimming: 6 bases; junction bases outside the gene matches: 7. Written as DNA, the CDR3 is TGTGCCAGCAGCTCGTGGACAGGGGAGTCCGGGGAGCTGTTTTTT. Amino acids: CASSSWTGESGELFF.

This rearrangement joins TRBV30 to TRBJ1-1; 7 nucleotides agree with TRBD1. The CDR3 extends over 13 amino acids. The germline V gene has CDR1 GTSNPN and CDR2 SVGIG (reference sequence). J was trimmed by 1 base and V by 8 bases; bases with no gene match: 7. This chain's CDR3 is CAGRKGANTEAFF. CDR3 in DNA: TGTGCCGGCCGTAAGGGGGCGAACACTGAAGCTTTCTTT.

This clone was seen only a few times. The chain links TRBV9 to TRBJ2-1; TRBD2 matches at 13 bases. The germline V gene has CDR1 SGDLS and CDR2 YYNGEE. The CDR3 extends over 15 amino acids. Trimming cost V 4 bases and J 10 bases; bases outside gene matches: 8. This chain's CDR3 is CASSLGTSGIQEQFF. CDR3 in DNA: TGTGCCAGCAGCCTGGGGACTAGCGGGATCCAGGAGCAGTTCTTC. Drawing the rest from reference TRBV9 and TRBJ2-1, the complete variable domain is DSGVTQTPKHLITATGQRVTLRCSPRSGDLSVYWYQQSLDQGLQFLIQYYNGEERAKGNILERFSAQQFPDLHSELNLSSLELGDSALYFCASSLGTSGIQEQFFGPGTRLTVL.

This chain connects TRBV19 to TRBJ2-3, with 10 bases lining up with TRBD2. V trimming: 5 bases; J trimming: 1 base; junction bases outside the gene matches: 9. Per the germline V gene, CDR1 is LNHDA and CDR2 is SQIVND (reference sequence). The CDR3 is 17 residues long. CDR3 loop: CASSLLAGARGTDTQYF. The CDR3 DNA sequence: TGTGCCAGTAGTCTCCTAGCGGGAGCCCGAGGCACAGATACGCAGTATTTT. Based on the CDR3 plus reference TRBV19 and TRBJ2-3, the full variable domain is DGGITQSPKYLFRKEGQNVTLSCEQNLNHDAMYWYRQDPGQGLRLIYYSQIVNDFQKGDIAEGYSVSREKKESFPLTVTSAQKNPTAFYLCASSLLAGARGTDTQYFGPGTRLTVL.

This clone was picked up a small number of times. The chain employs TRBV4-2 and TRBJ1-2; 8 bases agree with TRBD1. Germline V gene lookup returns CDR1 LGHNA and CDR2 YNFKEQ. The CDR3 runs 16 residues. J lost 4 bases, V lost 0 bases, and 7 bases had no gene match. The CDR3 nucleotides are TGTGCCAGCAGCCAAGACCGGGACAGGCCCTTCTATGGCTACACCTTC. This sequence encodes CASSQDRDRPFYGYTF.